Listed below are T cell receptor beta chains from one sample, sequenced in a study of CD8 T cells in ankylosing spondylitis. One entry per CDR3 protein, called by TCRdb with MiXCR from the 5' RACE reads. Of around 220,000 distinct CDR3 sequences in the sample, 15% to 20% were seen once. The sequencing input was blood, either unsorted or a sorted T cell fraction (not recorded which). The receptors come from a male donor with ankylosing spondylitis. Each CDR3 is given with its conserved first and last residue. D genes are given only for firm matches. The size field is filled for only some rows; it gives once, few, many or a size class.

>NA|TRBV27|TRBD1|TRBJ1-2
TGTGCCAGCAGTCCGACGTGGGGGCAGGGGGCGTATGGCTACACCTTC
CASSPTWGQGAYGYTF
>NA|TRBV7-8|TRBD2|TRBJ2-3
TGTGCCAGCCGACCGGGACTAGCGGGAGCGGATACGCAGTATTTT
CASRPGLAGADTQYF
>NA|TRBV9|TRBD2|TRBJ2-5
TGTGCCAGCAGCGTCGGGGGGGGGCCCCCGGGCCAAGAGACCCAGTACTTC
CASSVGGGPPGQETQYF
>NA|TRBV12-3/TRBV12-4|TRBD1|TRBJ1-2
TGTGCCAGCAATCCGGGACAGGGGATACTTGGCTACACCTTC
CASNPGQGILGYTF
>NA|TRBV9|NA|TRBJ2-2
TGTGCCAGCAGCGTAGACCCCGGGGGTCCCACCGGGGAGCTGTTTTTT
CASSVDPGGPTGELFF
>NA|TRBV11-2|NA|TRBJ2-1
TGTGCCAGCAGCCCCCGGACCTACAATGAGCAGTTCTTC
CASSPRTYNEQFF
>NA|TRBV7-9|NA|TRBJ1-1
TGTGCCAGCAACCTTGGGGGGTGGAACACTGAAGCTTTCTTT
CASNLGGWNTEAFF
>few|TRBV4-2|NA|TRBJ2-2
TGTGCCAGCAGCCAAGAGGAGGGGGTCACCGGGGAGCTGTTTTTT
CASSQEEGVTGELFF
>NA|TRBV19|NA|TRBJ2-1
TGTGCCAGTAGTCTGCTAGACTACAATGAGCAGTTCTTC
CASSLLDYNEQFF
>few|TRBV7-8|TRBD1|TRBJ1-6
TGTGCCAGCTGGGGACAGGGTCTTTCACCCCTCCACTTT
CASWGQGLSPLHF
>NA|TRBV27|TRBD2|TRBJ2-1
TGTGCCACCCCAGACAGGGAGAGCGGGAGCGGGGGGTATGAGCAGTTCTTC
CATPDRESGSGGYEQFF
>NA|TRBV30|TRBD2|TRBJ2-3
TGTGCCTGGAGTGTAGTAGCGGGCGGCACAGATACGCAGTATTTT
CAWSVVAGGTDTQYF
>few|TRBV6-1|NA|TRBJ2-4
TGTGCCACCCCCACCTCCGGAGCCAAAAACATTCAGTACTTC
CATPTSGAKNIQYF
>NA|TRBV7-8|TRBD2|TRBJ2-5
TGTGCCAGCAGCTTAAAGCGGGGGGGAGCAGACGAGACCCAGTACTTC
CASSLKRGGADETQYF
>NA|TRBV27|TRBD1|TRBJ2-3
TGTGCCAGCAGTTCCCTAAGGGGGCACACAGATACGCAGTATTTT
CASSSLRGHTDTQYF
>NA|TRBV4-2|NA|TRBJ2-1
TGTGCCAGCAGCCAACTCTGGGATTACAATGAGCAGTTCTTC
CASSQLWDYNEQFF
>NA|TRBV5-1|NA|TRBJ1-4
TGCGCCAGCAGCTTGGGGCAGGGGCCTAATGAAAAACTGTTTTTT
CASSLGQGPNEKLFF
>NA|TRBV7-3|NA|TRBJ2-3
TGTGCCAGCAGCTTATTCCCTCAGTGGGGGGAAAACACAGATACGCAGTATTTT
CASSLFPQWGENTDTQYF
>few|TRBV6-4|NA|TRBJ2-7
TGTGCCAGCAAAGTGGGAACAGGGAACTACGAGCAGTACTTC
CASKVGTGNYEQYF
>NA|TRBV5-1|NA|TRBJ2-2
TGCGCCAGCAGCTTACTACAGGGAACCGGGGAGCTGTTTTTT
CASSLLQGTGELFF
>NA|TRBV12-3/TRBV12-4|NA|TRBJ2-3
TGTGCCAGCAGTGTCCCACTAGCAGATACGCAGTATTTT
CASSVPLADTQYF
>once|TRBV7-9|TRBD2|TRBJ2-5
TGTGCCAGCAGCGACCCGGGACTAGCGGGGGAGACCCAGTACTTC
CASSDPGLAGETQYF